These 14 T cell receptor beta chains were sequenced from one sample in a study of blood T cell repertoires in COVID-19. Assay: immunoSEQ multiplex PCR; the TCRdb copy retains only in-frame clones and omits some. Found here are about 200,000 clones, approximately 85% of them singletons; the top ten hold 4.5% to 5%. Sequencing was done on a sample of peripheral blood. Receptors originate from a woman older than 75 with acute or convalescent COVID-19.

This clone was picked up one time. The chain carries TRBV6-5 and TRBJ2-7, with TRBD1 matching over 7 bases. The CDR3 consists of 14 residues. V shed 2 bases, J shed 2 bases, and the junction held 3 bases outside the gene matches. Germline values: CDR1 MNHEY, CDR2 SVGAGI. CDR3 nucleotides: TGTGCCAGCAGTTACCGGGACAGCACCTACGAGCAGTACTTC. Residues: CASSYRDSTYEQYF.

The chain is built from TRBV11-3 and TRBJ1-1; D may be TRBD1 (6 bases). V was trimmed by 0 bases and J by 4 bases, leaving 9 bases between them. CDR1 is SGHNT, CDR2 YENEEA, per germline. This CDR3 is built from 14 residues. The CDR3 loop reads CASSLEGQGTEAFF. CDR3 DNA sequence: TGTGCCAGCAGCTTAGAGGGACAAGGCACTGAAGCTTTCTTT.

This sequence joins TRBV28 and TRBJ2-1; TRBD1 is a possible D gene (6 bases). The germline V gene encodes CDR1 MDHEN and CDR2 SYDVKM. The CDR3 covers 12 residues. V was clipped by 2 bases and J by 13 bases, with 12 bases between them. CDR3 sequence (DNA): TGTGCCAGCAGTTTAGGACAGTTCGGACAGTTCTTC. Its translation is CASSLGQFGQFF.

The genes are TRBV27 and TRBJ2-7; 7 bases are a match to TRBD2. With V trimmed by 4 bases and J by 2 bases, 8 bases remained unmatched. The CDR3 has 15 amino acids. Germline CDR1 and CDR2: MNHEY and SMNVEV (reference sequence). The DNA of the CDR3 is TGTGCCAGCAGTTCCCCCGGGACTACCCCCTACGAGCAGTACTTC. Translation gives CASSSPGTTPYEQYF.

The CDR3 coding sequence is TGTGCCAGCAGAACTGCAGGGAACACTGAAGCTTTCTTT. Protein sequence: CASRTAGNTEAFF. This chain uses TRBV12-3 or TRBV12-4 with TRBJ1-1; no firm D call. Trimming removed 6 bases from V and 1 base from J, with 9 bases in between. The CDR3 is 13 amino acids.

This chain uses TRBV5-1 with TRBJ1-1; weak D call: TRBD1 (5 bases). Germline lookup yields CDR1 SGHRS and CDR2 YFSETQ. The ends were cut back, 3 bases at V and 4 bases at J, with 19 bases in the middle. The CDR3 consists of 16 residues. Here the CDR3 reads CASSSAGGGESTEAFF. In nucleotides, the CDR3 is TGCGCCAGCAGCTCCGCGGGGGGAGGGGAGTCCACTGAAGCTTTCTTT.

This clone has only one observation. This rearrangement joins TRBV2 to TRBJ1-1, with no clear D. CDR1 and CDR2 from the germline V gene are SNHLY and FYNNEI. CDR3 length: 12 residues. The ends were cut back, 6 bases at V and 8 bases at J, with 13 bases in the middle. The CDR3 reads CASSLFPGEAFF. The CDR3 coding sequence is TGTGCCAGCAGCTTATTTCCGGGGGAAGCTTTCTTT. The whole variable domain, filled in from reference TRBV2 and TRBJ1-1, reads EPEVTQTPSHQVTQMGQEVILRCVPISNHLYFYWYRQILGQKVEFLVSFYNNEISEKSEIFDDQFSVERPDGSNFTLKIRSTKLEDSAMYFCASSLFPGEAFFGQGTRLTVV.

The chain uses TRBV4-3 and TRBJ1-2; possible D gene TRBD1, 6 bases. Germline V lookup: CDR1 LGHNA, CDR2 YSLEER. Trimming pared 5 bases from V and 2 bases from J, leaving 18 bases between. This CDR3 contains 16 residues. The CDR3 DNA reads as TGCGCCAGCAGCTCCGGCTATAGGACAGTCAACTATGGCTACACCTTC. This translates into CASSSGYRTVNYGYTF.

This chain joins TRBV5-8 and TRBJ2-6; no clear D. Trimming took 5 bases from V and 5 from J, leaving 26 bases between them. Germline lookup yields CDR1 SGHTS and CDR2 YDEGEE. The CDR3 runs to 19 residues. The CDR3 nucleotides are TGTGCCAGCAGGGGCCCCGGCCCAGCACGGTTCGGTCGGGCCAACGTCCTGACTTTC. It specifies CASRGPGPARFGRANVLTF.

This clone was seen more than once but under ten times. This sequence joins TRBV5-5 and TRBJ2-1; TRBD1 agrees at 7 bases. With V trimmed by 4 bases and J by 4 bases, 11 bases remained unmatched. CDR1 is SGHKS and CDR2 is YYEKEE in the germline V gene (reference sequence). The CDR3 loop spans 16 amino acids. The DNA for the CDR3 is TGTGCCAGCAGCGGACTCTACAGGGGAAGATACAATGAGCAGTTCTTC. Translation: CASSGLYRGRYNEQFF.

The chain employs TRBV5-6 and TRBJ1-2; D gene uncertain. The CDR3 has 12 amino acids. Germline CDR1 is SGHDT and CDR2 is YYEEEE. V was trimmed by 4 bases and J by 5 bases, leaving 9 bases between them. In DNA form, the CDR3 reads TGTGCCAGCAGCGCCCGGAGGTATGGCTACACCTTC. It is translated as CASSARRYGYTF.

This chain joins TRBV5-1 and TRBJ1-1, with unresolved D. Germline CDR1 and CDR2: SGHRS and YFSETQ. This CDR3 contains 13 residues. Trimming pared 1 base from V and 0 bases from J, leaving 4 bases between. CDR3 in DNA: TGCGCCAGCAGCTTGACAGTGAACACTGAAGCTTTCTTT. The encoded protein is CASSLTVNTEAFF. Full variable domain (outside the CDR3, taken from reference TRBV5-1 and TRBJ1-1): KAGVTQTPRYLIKTRGQQVTLSCSPISGHRSVSWYQQTPGQGLQFLFEYFSETQRNKGNFPGRFSGRQFSNSRSEMNVSTLELGDSALYLCASSLTVNTEAFFGQGTRLTVV.

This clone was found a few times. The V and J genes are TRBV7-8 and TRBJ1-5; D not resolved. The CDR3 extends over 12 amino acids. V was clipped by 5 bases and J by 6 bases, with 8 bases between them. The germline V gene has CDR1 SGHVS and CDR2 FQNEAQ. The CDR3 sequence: CASSPHGQPQHF. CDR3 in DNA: TGTGCCAGCAGCCCTCACGGTCAGCCCCAGCATTTT.

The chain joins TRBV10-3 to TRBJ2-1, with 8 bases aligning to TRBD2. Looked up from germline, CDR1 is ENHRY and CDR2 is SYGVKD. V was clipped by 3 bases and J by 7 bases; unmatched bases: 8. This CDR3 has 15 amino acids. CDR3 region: CAISDPGRANNEQFF. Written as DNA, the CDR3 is TGTGCCATCAGTGATCCCGGGAGGGCCAATAATGAGCAGTTCTTC.